This T cell receptor (beta chain) stems from a study of blood T cell repertoires in COVID-19. For the study at large: The cDNA or gDNA used as material had been derived from T cells, B-cell-depleted T cells, or PBMCs.

Authors' processing steps: Researchers report that nucleated cell counts were estimated from reference gene primer amplification. Profiled with immunoSEQ multiplex PCR; TCRdb holds only in-frame clones, not every one. The DNA gave D and trimming, while V, J and clone size come from that table. Here the sample spans some 350,000 clones, roughly nine tenths being singletons. The CDR3 sequence is 12 residues long. CDR1 is MDHEN, CDR2 SYDVKM, per germline. Trimming pared 6 bases from V and 2 bases from J, leaving 8 bases between. The chain joins TRBV28 to TRBJ2-7; D is unresolved. Sequencing was performed on PBMCs or T cells enriched from blood (not recorded which). This TCR was sampled from a woman aged 25 to 39 who had recovered from COVID-19. Here the CDR3 reads CASSLEPYEQYF. The CDR3, as DNA: TGTGCCAGCAGCCTAGAGCCCTACGAGCAGTACTTC. The full variable domain, its missing parts supplied by reference TRBV28 and TRBJ2-7, is DVKVTQSSRYLVKRTGEKVFLECVQDMDHENMFWYRQDPGLGLRLIYFSYDVKMKEKGDIPEGYSVSREKKERFSLILESASTNQTSMYLCASSLEPYEQYFGPGTRLTVT.